These 25 T cell receptor beta chains were sequenced from one sample in a study of lymphopenia after photon versus proton radiotherapy (dated by TCRdb to the late 2010s). Libraries were built with the immunoSEQ multiplex PCR assay. In TCRdb, the immuneACCESS table is reduced to in-frame sequences with V and J assigned. These tables do not hold every clone; where another copy was compared, an unresolved V gene accounts for under half, and the others remain unexplained. Across this sample there are 65,000 to 70,000 clones, with roughly 91% seen only once. 2.5% to 3% of the sample is in the top ten clones. Material: peripheral blood, obtained from a patient treated with photon-based radiotherapy. These receptors all stem from a woman aged 70 to 79 with pancreatic cancer.

The CDR3 bases are TGTGCCAGCAGTTTATGGTTGGGACAAGAGACCCAGTACTTC. Amino acids: CASSLWLGQETQYF. The genes are TRBV27 and TRBJ2-5, with D uncertain. V lost 1 base and J 2 bases, leaving 8 bases between the germline ends. Germline V gene sequence: CDR1 MNHEY, CDR2 SMNVEV (reference sequence). This CDR3 spans 14 amino acids.

The gene calls are TRBV28 and TRBJ1-2, with D perhaps matching TRBD1 (6 bases). V lost 2 bases and J 8 bases, leaving 24 bases between the germline ends. Germline lookup yields CDR1 MDHEN and CDR2 SYDVKM. CDR3 length: 17 amino acids. The CDR3 loop reads CASSLPKTERRGSGYTF. The CDR3 bases are TGTGCCAGCAGTTTACCTAAGACTGAGCGCAGGGGTTCCGGCTACACCTTC.

The chain couples TRBV7-8 to TRBJ2-5; D possibly matches TRBD1 or TRBD2 (5 bases each). In germline, CDR1 is SGHVS, CDR2 FQNEAQ. V gave up 3 bases and J gave up 7 bases, with 18 bases separating them. The CDR3 length is 15 residues. The DNA for the CDR3 is TGTGCCAGCAGCTTGTCGGGACGACCTAAGGGGACCCAGTACTTC. Amino acids: CASSLSGRPKGTQYF.

The chain links TRBV5-4 to TRBJ1-2, with D uncertain. Germline assignment: CDR1 SGHNT and CDR2 YYREEE (reference sequence). V was pared by 1 base and J by 6 bases, with 10 bases between. The CDR3 sequence is 13 residues long. The chain's CDR3 is CASSLRTVNGYTF. The CDR3, as DNA: TGTGCCAGCAGCTTGCGGACGGTAAATGGCTACACCTTC.

The rearrangement uses TRBV30 and TRBJ1-5; TRBD1 aligns across 7 bases. Germline V gene lookup returns CDR1 GTSNPN and CDR2 SVGIG (reference sequence). This CDR3 is built from 18 residues. V lost 2 bases and J lost 15; bases outside the gene matches: 28. The CDR3 spells CAWSSKTSQTGREGVGHF. In DNA form, the CDR3 reads TGTGCCTGGAGTAGCAAGACTTCCCAGACAGGGAGAGAGGGAGTAGGGCATTTT.

The rearrangement uses TRBV15 and TRBJ1-2, with D possibly TRBD1 on 5 matching bases. V lost 4 bases to trimming and J lost 0 bases, with 12 bases between them. Per the germline V gene, CDR1 is LNHNV and CDR2 is YYDKDF (reference sequence). The CDR3 spans 15 residues. CDR3 residues: CATSILAGSNYGYTF. The CDR3, as DNA: TGTGCCACCAGCATCCTAGCAGGGTCTAACTATGGCTACACCTTC.

The chain uses TRBV18 and TRBJ2-2, with unresolved D. Germline CDR1 KGHSH, CDR2 LQKENI. This CDR3 has 14 amino acids. V lost 2 bases and J 5 bases, leaving 9 bases between the germline ends. The chain's CDR3 is CASSPGSQTGELFF. The CDR3 DNA sequence: TGTGCCAGCTCACCAGGGTCCCAAACCGGGGAGCTGTTTTTT.

The chain combines TRBV9 with TRBJ2-2; 8 bases are a match to TRBD1. J gave up 4 bases and V 0 bases, and 5 bases lay outside the gene matches. CDR3 length: 16 amino acids. The germline gives CDR1 SGDLS, CDR2 YYNGEE. CDR3 nucleotides: TGTGCCAGCAGCGTAGTGGGACAGGTGGTCACCGGGGAGCTGTTTTTT. Its protein product is CASSVVGQVVTGELFF.

This rearrangement joins TRBV10-3 to TRBJ1-3; D is undetermined. Germline CDR1 ENHRY, CDR2 SYGVKD. The length of the CDR3 is 13 residues. V lost 2 bases and J lost 1, with 3 bases in between. This chain's CDR3 is CAISEESGNTIYF. In DNA, the CDR3 is TGTGCCATCAGTGAGGAGTCTGGAAACACCATATATTTT.

The V and J genes are TRBV9 and TRBJ1-2; tentative D call: TRBD1 (5 bases). The CDR3 has 17 amino acids. V lost 4 bases and J lost 6, with 25 bases in between. CDR1 and CDR2 from the germline V gene are SGDLS and YYNGEE. In DNA, the CDR3 is TGTGCCAGCAGCCCCGGGGGGGTGGACATCCCCTTGGATGGCTACACCTTC. It encodes CASSPGGVDIPLDGYTF.

The V gene is TRBV6-5, the J gene TRBJ1-1; D is perhaps TRBD1 (5 bases). Germline CDR1 MNHEY, CDR2 SVGAGI. With 3 bases removed from V and 4 bases from J, the gap between germline ends came to 12 bases. This CDR3 is built from 14 residues. CDR3 DNA sequence: TGTGCCAGCAGTTATTCAGGGTTAGGCACTGAAGCTTTCTTT. Translated, it gives CASSYSGLGTEAFF.

This clone was seen once. The chain combines TRBV19 with TRBJ1-1; D might be TRBD1 (6 bases). CDR3 length: 14 residues. Deletions cut 6 bases from V and 1 base from J, with 12 bases between. Germline loops: CDR1 LNHDA, CDR2 SQIVND (reference sequence). This CDR3 reads CASRAGTPNTEAFF. The DNA of the CDR3 is TGTGCCAGTAGGGCCGGGACACCGAACACTGAAGCTTTCTTT.

This chain joins TRBV7-3 and TRBJ2-3; 10 bases are shared with TRBD1. There are 14 residues in the CDR3. Germline CDR1 is SGHTA and CDR2 is FQGTGA. J was trimmed by 5 bases and V by 4 bases; bases with no gene match: 3. This CDR3 reads CASSWTGGKDTQYF. The CDR3 bases are TGTGCCAGCAGCTGGACAGGGGGGAAAGATACGCAGTATTTT.

This chain links TRBV19 with TRBJ2-1; a possible D gene is TRBD1 (5 bases). V was shortened by 4 bases and J by 4 bases, with 14 bases between the two germline ends. In germline, CDR1 is LNHDA, CDR2 SQIVND (reference sequence). This CDR3 region has 15 residues. CDR3 bases: TGTGCCAGTAGTACCAGGGTGGAAGTGTACAATGAGCAGTTCTTC. This codes for CASSTRVEVYNEQFF.

This chain uses TRBV7-9 with TRBJ2-2; no firm D call. Germline lookup yields CDR1 SEHNR and CDR2 FQNEAQ (reference sequence). Trimming took 1 base from V and 7 from J, leaving 4 bases between them. This CDR3 region has 12 residues. The CDR3 DNA follows: TGTGCCAGCAGCTTAGACAGCGGGGAGCTGTTTTTT. Protein: CASSLDSGELFF.

The chain is built from TRBV9 and TRBJ2-1, with no clear D. Germline values: CDR1 SGDLS, CDR2 YYNGEE. This CDR3 comprises 15 residues. V lost 4 bases and J lost 0, with 11 bases in between. CDR3 in DNA: TGTGCCAGCAGCCCACAGAGGAGCTCCTACAATGAGCAGTTCTTC. Translation gives CASSPQRSSYNEQFF.

The chain joins TRBV18 to TRBJ2-5, with a tentative D call TRBD1 (6 bases). CDR3 size: 15 residues. Trimming shortened V by 5 bases and J by 5 bases, and 18 bases separated the two germline ends. Germline V gene lookup returns CDR1 KGHSH and CDR2 LQKENI. The CDR3 reads CASSESRGSHETQYF. The CDR3 bases are TGTGCCAGCTCAGAAAGTAGGGGGTCACACGAGACCCAGTACTTC.

This clone has just one count. The chain couples TRBV30 to TRBJ1-1; 7 positions agree with TRBD1. This CDR3 is built from 14 residues. The V segment lost 4 bases and the J segment 4 bases; nucleotides outside the gene matches: 9. The V gene's germline CDR1 is GTSNPN and CDR2 SVGIG (reference sequence). CDR3 DNA: TGTGCCTGGAATAGGGACAGCGCATCCACTGAAGCTTTCTTT. The encoded protein is CAWNRDSASTEAFF.

J is TRBJ1-1 and V is TRBV2; 7 positions agree with TRBD1. Germline CDR1 and CDR2: SNHLY and FYNNEI. CDR3 length: 15 residues. J lost 0 bases, V lost 7 bases, and 8 bases had no gene match. This chain's CDR3 is CASKFEQGLNTEAFF. DNA for the CDR3: TGTGCCAGCAAGTTTGAACAGGGGCTGAACACTGAAGCTTTCTTT.

The genes are TRBV5-4 and TRBJ2-7; TRBD2 might be the D (5 bases). Germline V gene lookup returns CDR1 SGHNT and CDR2 YYREEE (reference sequence). The CDR3 sequence is 16 residues long. Trimming cost V 0 bases and J 1 base, with 14 bases left between them. CDR3: CASSLERVFPSYEQYF. The CDR3 nucleotides read TGTGCCAGCAGCTTGGAGAGGGTCTTCCCGTCCTACGAGCAGTACTTC. Full variable domain (missing parts from reference TRBV5-4 and TRBJ2-7): ETGVTQSPTHLIKTRGQQVTLRCSSQSGHNTVSWYQQALGQGPQFIFQYYREEENGRGNFPPRFSGLQFPNYSSELNVNALELDDSALYLCASSLERVFPSYEQYFGPGTRLTVT.

The CDR3 loop is CAISPQGIGNTIYF. CDR3 sequence (DNA): TGTGCCATCAGTCCCCAGGGGATTGGAAACACCATATATTTT. The V and J genes are TRBV10-3 and TRBJ1-3; maybe TRBD1 (6 bases). Germline V gene sequence: CDR1 ENHRY, CDR2 SYGVKD. The V gene lost 5 bases and the J gene lost 3 bases, with 11 bases spanning the gap. This CDR3 has 14 residues.

V and J are TRBV10-3 and TRBJ2-7; 10 nucleotides align to TRBD1. The CDR3 covers 18 residues. Germline trimming cut 6 bases from V and 2 bases from J; bases unmatched to any gene: 16. Per the germline V gene, CDR1 is ENHRY and CDR2 is SYGVKD. The DNA of the CDR3 is TGTGCCATCAGGAGCCCCCCTGGGGGACAGGGGAGGGCCTACGAGCAGTACTTC. This sequence encodes CAIRSPPGGQGRAYEQYF.

This clone occurred a few times. The chain uses TRBV25-1 and TRBJ1-4; D is perhaps TRBD1 (5 bases). The V and J ends lost 5 bases and 0 bases respectively, with 7 bases between them. Germline CDR1 is MGHDK and CDR2 is SYGVNS. The CDR3 totals 14 residues. The CDR3 protein is CASSRTSTNEKLFF. The CDR3, as DNA: TGTGCCAGCAGTCGGACATCAACTAATGAAAAACTGTTTTTT.

The rearrangement joins TRBV9 to TRBJ2-3, with 7 bases that match TRBD1. Germline V gene sequence: CDR1 SGDLS, CDR2 YYNGEE. The CDR3 spans 13 residues. The ends lost 4 bases at V and 4 bases at J; junction bases unmatched: 3. The CDR3 bases are TGTGCCAGCAGCTTACAGGGGTCAGATACGCAGTATTTT. Its translation: CASSLQGSDTQYF.

V usage is TRBV11-2 and J usage is TRBJ2-7; TRBD2 matches 12 bases. This CDR3 has 17 residues. Germline V gives CDR1 SGHAT, CDR2 FQNNGV. With 1 base clipped from V and 5 bases from J, the junction kept 9 bases outside the gene matches. The CDR3 DNA follows: TGTGCCAGCAGCTTAGTCTTATCTAGCGGGAGGGCGGACGAGCAGTACTTC. Translating it yields CASSLVLSSGRADEQYF.